This T cell receptor beta chain is drawn from a study of control samples from healthy donors and cancer patients. Germline-derived CDR1 and CDR2 are SGHTA and FQGNSA. This CDR3 is 13 amino acids long. V shed 5 bases and J shed 7 bases, with 14 bases lying between them. This clone was detected a few times. Clones were sequenced by immunoSEQ multiplex PCR, and TCRdb holds only the in-frame ones, with some missing. Here the sample spans under 85,000 clones, approximately 84% being singletons. This TCR was recovered from a woman aged 50 to 65 with lung cancer. The sequenced material came from PBMCs. V and J are TRBV7-2 and TRBJ1-2; weak D call: TRBD1 (5 bases). The DNA for the CDR3 is TGTGCCAGCAGCCGACCCGGGGCGGGTGGCTACACCTTC. Protein: CASSRPGAGGYTF.